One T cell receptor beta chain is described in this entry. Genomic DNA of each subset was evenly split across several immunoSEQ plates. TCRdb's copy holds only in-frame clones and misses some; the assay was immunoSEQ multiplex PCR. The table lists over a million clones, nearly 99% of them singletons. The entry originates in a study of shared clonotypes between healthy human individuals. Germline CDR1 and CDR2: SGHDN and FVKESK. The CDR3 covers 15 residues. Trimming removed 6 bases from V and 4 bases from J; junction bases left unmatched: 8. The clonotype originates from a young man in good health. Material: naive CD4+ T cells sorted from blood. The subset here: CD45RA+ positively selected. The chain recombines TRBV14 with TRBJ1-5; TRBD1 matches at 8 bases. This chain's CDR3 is CASRVDRAKNQPQHF. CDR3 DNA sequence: TGTGCCAGCAGGGTGGACAGGGCAAAGAATCAGCCCCAGCATTTT.